This TCR beta chain comes out of a study of blood T cell repertoires in COVID-19 (TCRdb year 2020). Regarding the complete study: Samples from collaborators originated in the United States, Italy and Spain and spanned both the acute and convalescent phases of COVID-19. The material from the prospective study consisted of cDNA or gDNA derived from T cells, B-cell-depleted T cells, or PBMCs. The dataset comprised deeply sampled blood TCRbeta repertoires from subjects exposed to, actively infected with, or recovered from COVID-19. The repertoires were made available in a free public database intended to serve as a resource for research on the immune response to SARS-CoV-2. Samples came from the ongoing ImmuneRACE study (first 160 participants) plus 1,254 subjects from 6 global collaborators. Nearly every sample came with metadata listing a de-identified subject ID, COVID-19 status, age in years and sex. Where available, HLA class I and class II types were taken from metadata supplied by the sample provider and were not determined by assay-based typing.

TCRbeta CDR3 regions were amplified from genomic DNA using the immunoSEQ Assay, a bias-controlled multiplex PCR. Per the source publication's procedure: The number of nucleated cells in each sample was estimated by amplification of reference gene primers within the assay. To quantify the absolute abundance of each unique TCRbeta CDR3 rearrangement, sequence reads were collapsed and filtered. For each sample, productive Simpson clonality was calculated by taking the square root of Simpson's diversity index across productive rearrangements. TCRdb obtained this table from immuneACCESS and retained in-frame rearrangements with V and J assigned. These tables miss some clones; where compared with another copy, unresolved V genes account for less than half of the shortfall, and the remainder is unexplained. That table is the source of V, J and clone size, and D and trimming were worked out from the DNA. This sample lists tens of thousands of clones; 83% were detected once. Jointly, the top ten make up approximately 28% of the sample.

Collaborating institutions collected whole blood in K2EDTA tubes following their own protocols. For TCRbeta analysis, collaborator samples were shipped as frozen whole blood, as isolated PBMCs, or as DNA extracted from either sample type. Overall study outcomes, separate from this receptor: The quantity of clinical and demographic metadata differed by source and by participant and was supplied without curation.

The CDR3 measures 16 amino acids from cysteine to phenylalanine. The entry retains the CDR3 DNA only, 48 bases that are in frame from base 1. This clone was seen a handful of times. Its specific antigen is unknown. Within one base of it there is no much larger clone, and no base qualities were kept. The sequence joins TRBV21-1 to TRBJ2-5; the D call in the table, TRBD1, was not verified against the DNA. TRBV21-1 has pseudogene status. Sequencing input: peripheral blood. This clonotype was sampled from a woman over 75 with acute or convalescent COVID-19. The bases are TGTGCCAGCAGCAAAGCCCTGGGACAAATTCAAGAGACCCAGTACTTC. It encodes CASSKALGQIQETQYF.